One and the same sample provided the 14 T cell receptor beta chains below, sequenced in a study of T cells in localized non-small cell lung cancer. The table came from immunoSEQ multiplex PCR; TCRdb's copy has only in-frame clones and leaves some out. Here the sample spans 40,000 to 50,000 clones, roughly 86% being singletons. Sequences were derived from peripheral blood, sampled before any cancer treatment. The receptors were sampled from a female donor over 55 with stage I squamous cell lung carcinoma.

The chain employs TRBV10-1 and TRBJ2-2, with TRBD2 matching over 11 bases. This CDR3 has 17 amino acids. The V segment lost 2 bases and the J segment 4 bases; nucleotides outside the gene matches: 6. Germline CDR1 and CDR2: WNHNN and SYGVQD (reference sequence). The DNA of the CDR3 is TGCGCCAGCAGTGAGAGTCTAGCGGGAGGCCCCACCGGGGAGCTGTTTTTT. It translates to CASSESLAGGPTGELFF.

This chain uses TRBV9 with TRBJ2-3, with TRBD2 matching 8 bases. CDR3 length equals 16 residues. The V gene end was trimmed by 0 bases and the J gene end by 2 bases; junction bases not matched to a gene: 5. Germline V gene data show CDR1 as SGDLS and CDR2 as YYNGEE. CDR3 sequence: CASSVGLAGLTDTQYF. The CDR3 DNA sequence: TGTGCCAGCAGCGTAGGTCTAGCGGGCCTCACAGATACGCAGTATTTT.

This sequence joins TRBV29-1 and TRBJ2-5; 13 positions match TRBD2. CDR1 and CDR2 (germline): SQVTM, ANQGSEA. This CDR3 region has 13 residues. V was clipped by 8 bases and J by 5 bases; unmatched bases: 5. The CDR3 DNA sequence: TGCAGCACTCGGACTAGCGGGAGCGAGACCCAGTACTTC. It codes for CSTRTSGSETQYF.

The CDR3 loop reads CASSPGSLGADTQYF. The CDR3 nucleotides read TGTGCCAGCTCACCCGGGTCCTTGGGGGCCGATACGCAGTATTTT. The rearrangement links TRBV18 to TRBJ2-3, with a possible D match to TRBD1 (6 bases). V shed 3 bases and J shed 6 bases, with 16 bases lying between them. CDR3 length: 15 residues. Germline-derived CDR1 and CDR2 are KGHSH and LQKENI.

The V and J genes are TRBV19 and TRBJ2-7, with 8 bases that match TRBD2. With V trimmed by 6 bases and J by 7 bases, 17 bases remained unmatched. CDR1 is LNHDA, CDR2 SQIVND, per germline (reference sequence). This CDR3 comprises 16 residues. CDR3 in amino acids: CASRPTGTSKLGEQYF. CDR3 DNA sequence: TGTGCCAGTAGGCCCACCGGGACTAGTAAACTTGGTGAGCAGTACTTC.

The rearrangement links TRBV5-1 to TRBJ1-2; perhaps TRBD1 as D (6 bases). The CDR3 is 16 amino acids. V was shortened by 4 bases and J by 0 bases, with 16 bases between the two germline ends. From germline, CDR1 is SGHRS and CDR2 YFSETQ. CDR3 in amino acids: CASSPRQAPANYGYTF. The CDR3 DNA sequence: TGCGCCAGCAGCCCCCGACAGGCTCCTGCTAACTATGGCTACACCTTC.

The J gene is TRBJ2-1, the V gene TRBV27; TRBD2 agrees at 15 bases. The germline gives CDR1 MNHEY, CDR2 SMNVEV (reference sequence). After removal of 7 bases from V and 6 bases from J, the junction contained 7 bases not matched to a gene. The CDR3 runs 16 residues. Here the CDR3 DNA reads TGTGCCAGCACGTCGTCGGGACTAGCGGGAGGCAATGAGCAGTTCTTC. Translation gives CASTSSGLAGGNEQFF.

V gene TRBV10-1 combines with J gene TRBJ2-2, with D possibly being TRBD1 or TRBD2 (5 bases each). The CDR3 extends over 15 amino acids. V was cut by 9 bases and J by 1 base, with 15 bases left in between. CDR1 WNHNN and CDR2 SYGVQD come from the germline V gene (reference sequence). The CDR3 DNA reads as TGCGCCAGGGGACCAGGAGGATTGAACACCGGGGAGCTGTTTTTT. Amino acid sequence: CARGPGGLNTGELFF.

The chain is built from TRBV2 and TRBJ2-1; tentative D call: TRBD2 (6 bases). From germline, CDR1 is SNHLY and CDR2 FYNNEI. The V gene lost 7 bases and the J gene lost 8 bases, with 15 bases spanning the gap. The length of the CDR3 is 13 residues. Here the CDR3 DNA reads TGTGCCAGCACCGACGGAACGGGGGATGAGCAGTTCTTC. As protein: CASTDGTGDEQFF.

The CDR3 coding sequence is TGTGCCAGTAGTATAAACCTTCACTCCACCTACGAGCAGTACTTC. It is translated as CASSINLHSTYEQYF. This chain uses TRBV19 with TRBJ2-7; D unresolved. Deletions cut 2 bases from V and 2 bases from J, with 13 bases between. The CDR3 extends over 15 amino acids. Germline V gene lookup returns CDR1 LNHDA and CDR2 SQIVND (reference sequence).

The chain employs TRBV14 and TRBJ1-2; D is uncertain. Germline V gives CDR1 SGHDN, CDR2 FVKESK. The length of the CDR3 is 14 residues. Trimming pared 0 bases from V and 5 bases from J, leaving 10 bases between. CDR3 nucleotide sequence: TGTGCCAGCAGCCAAGATTGGGTTTTGTATGGCTACACCTTC. Amino acids: CASSQDWVLYGYTF.

This chain uses TRBV15 with TRBJ2-1, with 7 bases fitting TRBD1. Unmatched junction bases numbered 4, after V lost 0 bases and J lost 2 bases. Germline assignment: CDR1 LNHNV and CDR2 YYDKDF (reference sequence). This CDR3 is 16 amino acids long. CDR3 sequence reads: CATSRDDGQAYNEQFF. CDR3 DNA sequence: TGTGCCACCAGCAGAGATGACGGACAGGCCTACAATGAGCAGTTCTTC.

The chain joins TRBV30 to TRBJ2-1, with 13 bases that match TRBD2. Germline assignment: CDR1 GTSNPN and CDR2 SVGIG (reference sequence). V lost 7 bases, J lost 6 bases, and 6 bases stayed unmatched. CDR3 length equals 14 residues. CDR3 residues: CASSRTSGGNEQFF. DNA for the CDR3: TGTGCCTCCAGCAGGACTAGCGGGGGCAATGAGCAGTTCTTC.

The chain has TRBV19 and TRBJ2-5, with D possibly being TRBD1 (5 bases). The CDR3 is 14 residues long. Looked up from germline, CDR1 is LNHDA and CDR2 is SQIVND (reference sequence). V was shortened by 4 bases and J by 5 bases, with 14 bases between the two germline ends. CDR3 DNA sequence: TGTGCCAGTAGTACCGGGTCAGCAGGGGAGACCCAGTACTTC. As protein: CASSTGSAGETQYF.